The 19 T cell receptor beta chains listed next were all sequenced from one sample in a study of T cells of healthy individuals. TCRdb processed the 5' RACE reads anew with MiXCR; each CDR3 protein has one entry. The data show tens of thousands of distinct CDR3 sequences, about 17% seen once. The receptor source for this set is a human donor in good health.

There are many counts of this clonotype. This sequence joins TRBV4-1 and TRBJ2-1, with D unclear. Deletions cut 2 bases from V and 6 bases from J, with 17 bases between. The germline V gene has CDR1 MGHRA and CDR2 YSYEKL. The CDR3 totals 16 residues. The CDR3 nucleotides are TGCGCCAGCAGCCAACTCGACACCTGGCCGACCAATGAGCAGTTCTTC. Encoded protein: CASSQLDTWPTNEQFF.

In its sample, this clonotype is medium-sized (0.01 to 0.1%). The V call is TRBV20-1, the J call TRBJ2-3; perhaps TRBD2 as D (5 bases). V lost 3 bases and J lost 2, with 12 bases in between. This CDR3 spans 14 amino acids. Germline lookup yields CDR1 DFQATT and CDR2 SNEGSKA (reference sequence). This chain's CDR3 is CSARTNDYTDTQYF. In DNA form, the CDR3 reads TGCAGTGCTAGGACAAACGACTACACAGATACGCAGTATTTT.

This clonotype has only a few counts. The chain couples TRBV4-1 to TRBJ2-5; the match to TRBD1 covers 8 bases. This CDR3 spans 15 amino acids. The trim removed 2 bases at V and 5 bases at J, leaving 7 bases unmatched. Germline V gene sequence: CDR1 MGHRA, CDR2 YSYEKL. CDR3 amino acids: CASSQPGTGEETQYF. CDR3 coding DNA: TGCGCCAGCAGCCAACCCGGGACAGGAGAGGAGACCCAGTACTTC.

This clonotype was seen at least ten times. The rearrangement uses TRBV7-9 and TRBJ1-1; no firm D call. In germline, CDR1 is SEHNR, CDR2 FQNEAQ (reference sequence). CDR3 length: 16 amino acids. V was trimmed by 2 bases and J by 2 bases, leaving 15 bases between them. CDR3 amino acids: CASSLRVATTNTEAFF. As DNA, the CDR3 is TGTGCCAGCAGCTTACGCGTGGCGACTACTAACACTGAAGCTTTCTTT. Based on the CDR3 plus reference TRBV7-9 and TRBJ1-1, the full variable domain is DTGVSQNPRHKITKRGQNVTFRCDPISEHNRLYWYRQTLGQGPEFLTYFQNEAQLEKSRLLSDRFSAERPKGSFSTLEIQRTEQGDSAMYLCASSLRVATTNTEAFFGQGTRLTVV.

This clonotype was seen repeatedly, ten times or more. The V call is TRBV19, the J call TRBJ1-2; 7 bases line up with TRBD1. The CDR3 spans 13 residues. With V trimmed by 10 bases and J by 8 bases, 13 bases remained unmatched. CDR1 LNHDA and CDR2 SQIVND come from the germline V gene (reference sequence). Here the CDR3 reads CATTDRSNRGYTF. CDR3 coding DNA: TGTGCCACGACGGACAGGTCCAATCGGGGCTACACCTTC.

This clonotype was observed a handful of times. The rearrangement links TRBV5-1 to TRBJ2-5, with 12 bases identical to TRBD2. The CDR3 totals 16 residues. V lost 2 bases and J lost 2; bases outside the gene matches: 4. Per germline, CDR1 SGHRS and CDR2 YFSETQ. The CDR3 here is CASSFTGTSGQETQYF. The CDR3 DNA reads TGCGCCAGCAGCTTCACTGGGACTAGCGGGCAAGAGACCCAGTACTTC. The full variable domain, its missing parts supplied by reference TRBV5-1 and TRBJ2-5, is KAGVTQTPRYLIKTRGQQVTLSCSPISGHRSVSWYQQTPGQGLQFLFEYFSETQRNKGNFPGRFSGRQFSNSRSEMNVSTLELGDSALYLCASSFTGTSGQETQYFGPGTRLLVL.

This clonotype was picked up a small number of times. The chain employs TRBV7-9 and TRBJ2-5; the match to TRBD2 covers 8 bases. Per germline, CDR1 SEHNR and CDR2 FQNEAQ (reference sequence). The CDR3 consists of 16 residues. J lost 0 bases, V lost 8 bases, and 11 bases had no gene match. CDR3: CASGGRTSPYQETQYF. CDR3 bases: TGTGCCAGCGGGGGTCGGACTAGCCCGTACCAAGAGACCCAGTACTTC.

This clonotype was seen only a few times. V and J are TRBV10-3 and TRBJ2-3, with D uncertain. V lost 2 bases, J lost 5 bases, and 2 bases lay in between. CDR3 size: 11 residues. Germline V gives CDR1 ENHRY, CDR2 SYGVKD. CDR3 protein: CAISERDTQYF. The CDR3 DNA reads as TGTGCCATCAGTGAGAGAGATACGCAGTATTTT.

This clonotype was observed a few times. The V call is TRBV7-6, the J call TRBJ1-4; no firm D call. Germline V gives CDR1 SGHVS, CDR2 FNYEAQ. The CDR3 spans 16 residues. Trimming left V 0 bases short and J 4 bases short, with 12 bases between. The CDR3 reads CASSLAMALVNEKLFF. The CDR3 DNA follows: TGTGCCAGCAGCTTAGCTATGGCCCTCGTTAATGAAAAACTGTTTTTT.

This clonotype was detected only a few times. This chain connects TRBV6-2 or TRBV6-3 to TRBJ2-6; D is possibly TRBD2 (5 bases). In germline, CDR1 is MNHEY, CDR2 SVGEGT. The CDR3 extends over 15 amino acids. The germline V and J ends were trimmed by 3 bases and 4 bases, with 10 bases remaining between them. CDR3 DNA: TGTGCCAGCAGTTATACGGGGTTAGGGGCCAACGTCCTGACTTTC. Its protein product is CASSYTGLGANVLTF.

This clonotype was counted ten times or more. The rearrangement uses TRBV6-1 and TRBJ2-7; no definite D call. The CDR3 has 15 residues. Looked up from germline, CDR1 is MNHNS and CDR2 is SASEGT. Trimming cost V 1 base and J 0 bases, with 10 bases left between them. Written as DNA, the CDR3 is TGTGCCAGCAGTGAAGTAGGCAGTAGCTCCTACGAGCAGTACTTC. It specifies CASSEVGSSSYEQYF.

This clonotype was found a few times. For the CDR3, the DNA is TGTGCCAGCAGTCGTGACCATAACGGGGAGCTGTTTTTT. This gives the protein CASSRDHNGELFF. The chain employs TRBV11-1 and TRBJ2-2, with D unclear. Germline V gives CDR1 SGHAT, CDR2 FQDESV (reference sequence). The CDR3 covers 13 residues. V lost 6 bases and J lost 7, with 12 bases in between. The complete variable domain, with remaining parts taken from reference TRBV11-1 and TRBJ2-2, reads EAEVAQSPRYKITEKSQAVAFWCDPISGHATLYWYRQILGQGPELLVQFQDESVVDDSQLPKDRFSAERLKGVDSTLKIQPAELGDSAMYLCASSRDHNGELFFGEGSRLTVL.

This clonotype was observed at least ten times. The chain employs TRBV3-1 and TRBJ2-5; D not resolved. The CDR3 consists of 15 residues. The germline CDR1 and CDR2 sequences are LGHDT and YNNKEL (reference sequence). The ends were cut back, 1 base at V and 2 bases at J, with 11 bases in the middle. Written as DNA, the CDR3 is TGTGCCAGCAGCCAAGTGACGAGAGGACAAGAGACCCAGTACTTC. Protein product: CASSQVTRGQETQYF.

This clonotype was observed a few times. The V gene is TRBV10-3, the J gene TRBJ2-3; tentatively, D is TRBD2 (6 bases). Germline V lookup: CDR1 ENHRY, CDR2 SYGVKD. Between the trimmed V and J ends, which lost 0 bases and 0 bases, there was a span of 7 bases. The CDR3 runs to 15 residues. CDR3 amino acids: CAISESGTSTDTQYF. CDR3 DNA: TGTGCCATCAGTGAGTCCGGGACTAGCACAGATACGCAGTATTTT.

On this clonotype itself: A single base separates this from a much larger clone, so it may be a read error. The chain combines TRBV6-1 with TRBJ2-2; D is perhaps TRBD1 or TRBD2 (5 bases each). The length of the CDR3 is 14 residues. From germline, CDR1 is MNHNS and CDR2 SASEGT. V lost 6 bases and J lost 6, with 14 bases in between. DNA for the CDR3: TGTGCCAGCAGGGGGCTAGCAAACGCCGGGGAGCTGTTTTTT. This codes for CASRGLANAGELFF.

The sample holds a few counts of this clonotype. The CDR3 DNA follows: TGTGCCAGCAGCCGCTATCAGGGGGCGGAGGACACTGAAGCTTTCTTT. As protein: CASSRYQGAEDTEAFF. V and J are TRBV3-1 and TRBJ1-1; 8 positions match TRBD1. CDR3 length: 16 residues. Trimming removed 4 bases from V and 3 bases from J; junction bases left unmatched: 10. CDR1 and CDR2 (germline): LGHDT, YNNKEL (reference sequence).

This clonotype was detected ten times or more. The chain recombines TRBV7-2 with TRBJ2-7; D is undetermined. Germline CDR1 and CDR2: SGHTA and FQGNSA. This CDR3 has 15 amino acids. V gave up 7 bases and J gave up 0 bases, with 16 bases separating them. In nucleotides, the CDR3 is TGTGCCAGCACCGCTTCAGGTAGTGTCTCCTACGAGCAGTACTTC. It is translated as CASTASGSVSYEQYF. Full variable domain (remainder filled in from reference TRBV7-2 and TRBJ2-7): GAGVSQSPSNKVTEKGKDVELRCDPISGHTALYWYRQSLGQGLEFLIYFQGNSAPDKSGLPSDRFSAERTGGSVSTLTIQRTQQEDSAVYLCASTASGSVSYEQYFGPGTRLTVT.

This clonotype came up many times. This chain connects TRBV12-3 or TRBV12-4 to TRBJ2-7; D is unresolved. With 6 bases removed from V and 2 bases from J, the gap between germline ends came to 14 bases. The length of the CDR3 is 14 residues. As DNA, the CDR3 is TGTGCCAGCAGCCCCAGGAAAATAGCCTACGAGCAGTACTTC. As protein: CASSPRKIAYEQYF.

This clonotype has a count of ten or more. The V call is TRBV7-3, the J call TRBJ2-7, with D tentatively TRBD2 (5 bases). CDR3 length: 15 amino acids. Germline V gives CDR1 SGHTA, CDR2 FQGTGA. V dropped 3 bases and J dropped 1 base, with 13 bases sitting between them. CDR3 nucleotides: TGTGCCAGCAGCTTGACCGGGGATATATCCTACGAGCAGTACTTC. Amino acids: CASSLTGDISYEQYF.